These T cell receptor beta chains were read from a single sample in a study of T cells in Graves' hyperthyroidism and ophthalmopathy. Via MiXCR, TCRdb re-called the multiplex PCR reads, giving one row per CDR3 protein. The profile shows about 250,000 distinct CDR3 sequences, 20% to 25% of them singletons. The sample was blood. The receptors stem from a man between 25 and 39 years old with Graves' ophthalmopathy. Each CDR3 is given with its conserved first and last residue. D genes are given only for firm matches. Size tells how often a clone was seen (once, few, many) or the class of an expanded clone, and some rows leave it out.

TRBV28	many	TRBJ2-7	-	TGTGCCAGCAAGACGGTAGGTTACGAGCAGTACTTC	CASKTVGYEQYF
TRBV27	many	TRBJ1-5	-	TGTGCCAGCAGTTCTATCAGGCAGGATCAGCCCCAGCATTTT	CASSSIRQDQPQHF
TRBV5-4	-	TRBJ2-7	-	TGTGCCAGCAGCGCCCGAGGACAAATTTACGAGCAGTACTTC	CASSARGQIYEQYF
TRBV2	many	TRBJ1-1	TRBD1	TGTGCCAGGGGGGGGACAGTAACGAAGACTGAAGCTTTCTTT	CARGGTVTKTEAFF
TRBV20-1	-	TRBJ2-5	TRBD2	TGCAGTGCGAGGGGCGGGAGAGGCGGGGAGACCCAGTACTTC	CSARGGRGGETQYF
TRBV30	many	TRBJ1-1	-	TGTGCCTACAACAAGGGGTTTTTTACTGAAGCTTTCTTT	CAYNKGFFTEAFF
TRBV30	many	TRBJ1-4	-	TGTGCCTGGACTGCCGGCGGAAATGAAAAACTGTTTTTT	CAWTAGGNEKLFF
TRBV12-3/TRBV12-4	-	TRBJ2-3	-	TGTGCCAGCAGGCTCCGGGATACGCAGTATTTT	CASRLRDTQYF
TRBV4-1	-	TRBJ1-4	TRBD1	TGCGCCAGCAGCCTCACCGGCACAGGGGTCGAAAAACTGTTTTTT	CASSLTGTGVEKLFF
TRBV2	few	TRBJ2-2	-	TGTGCCAGCAGTGATAAGGGGCTGGGCACCGGGGAGCTGTTTTTT	CASSDKGLGTGELFF
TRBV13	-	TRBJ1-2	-	TGTGCCAGCAGCCTCCCAAACACCGGACGGACCTATGGCTACACCTTC	CASSLPNTGRTYGYTF
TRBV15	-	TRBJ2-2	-	TGTGCCACCAGCAGATCGGGGACGTCACGCACCGGGGAGCTGTTTTTT	CATSRSGTSRTGELFF
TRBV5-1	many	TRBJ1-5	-	TGCGCCAGCAGCCCTGGGGGACTTCGTGGGGGTCATCAGCCCCAGCATTTT	CASSPGGLRGGHQPQHF
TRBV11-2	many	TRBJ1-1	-	TGTGCCAGCAGCTTAGGCTTAAACACTGAAGCTTTCTTT	CASSLGLNTEAFF
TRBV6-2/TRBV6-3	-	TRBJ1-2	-	TGTGCCAGCAGTAGACAGAACTATGGCCACACCTTC	CASSRQNYGHTF
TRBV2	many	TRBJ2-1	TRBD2	TGTGCCAGCAGTGTACTCGCGGGAGGGTCCTACAATGAGCAGTTCTTC	CASSVLAGGSYNEQFF
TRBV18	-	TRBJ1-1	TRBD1	TGTGCCAGCTCACTGTCCCAGACAGGGCTTCACACTGAAGCTTTCTTT	CASSLSQTGLHTEAFF
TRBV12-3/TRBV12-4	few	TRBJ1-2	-	TGTGCCAGCAGTTGGCAGGCAAACTATGGCTACACCTTC	CASSWQANYGYTF
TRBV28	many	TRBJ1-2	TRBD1	TGTGCCAGCAGTTTAACTGGGACAGGGGGACTACTCGGCTACACCTTC	CASSLTGTGGLLGYTF
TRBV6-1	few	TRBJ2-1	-	TGTGCCAGCAGTTGGGGCCCAGGGGTCCCGAACAATGAGCAGTTCTTC	CASSWGPGVPNNEQFF
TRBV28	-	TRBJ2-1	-	TGTGCCAGCAGTTTAAGGCGAAATGAGCAGTTCTTC	CASSLRRNEQFF
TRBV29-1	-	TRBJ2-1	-	TGCAGCGTTGAAGATATCGCGGACTCCTACAATGAGCAGTTCTTC	CSVEDIADSYNEQFF
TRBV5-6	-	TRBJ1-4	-	TGTGCCAGCAGCTTTAAAGGGACGGAGAATGAAAAACTGTTTTTT	CASSFKGTENEKLFF